The entry that follows covers one T cell receptor (beta chain) sequence. As yet, its antigen is unknown. V lost 2 bases, J lost 5 bases, and 4 bases stayed unmatched. The CDR3 has 15 amino acids. Germline CDR1 and CDR2: SGDLS and YYNGEE. This specimen comes from a study of cytomegalovirus exposure and HLA in healthy donors. The PCR was carried out with 60 Vbeta primers and 13 Jbeta primers. Clones were read by immunoSEQ multiplex PCR, and TCRdb kept only the in-frame ones, dropping some. Of fewer than 200,000 clones in the sample, roughly 80% were seen once. Study-level results: Researchers reported in a later analysis that a missense DCLRE1C variant was tied to TCR beta V- and J-gene trimming. The productive fraction for most TCR beta V segments was about 87% or about 30% in an earlier analysis.

This chain joins TRBV9 and TRBJ1-6; TRBD1 aligns across 7 bases. The clonotype was recovered from a boy aged 10-17 years in good health and CMV-seronegative. Sequencing was done on a sample of PBMCs. The CDR3 DNA follows: TGTGCCAGCAGCGTGGGGACAGAGCATAATTCACCCCTCCACTTT. This sequence encodes CASSVGTEHNSPLHF. Combining the CDR3 with reference TRBV9 and TRBJ1-6 gives the whole variable domain DSGVTQTPKHLITATGQRVTLRCSPRSGDLSVYWYQQSLDQGLQFLIQYYNGEERAKGNILERFSAQQFPDLHSELNLSSLELGDSALYFCASSVGTEHNSPLHFGNGTRLTVT.